The entry that follows covers one T cell receptor beta chain sequence. This same CDR3 is encoded by further DNA sequences in the sample. The table came from immunoSEQ multiplex PCR; TCRdb's copy has only in-frame clones and leaves some out. The repertoire has around 150,000 clones, roughly nine tenths of them found once; the top ten carry approximately 3.4%. The data were obtained in a study of T cell responses to AZD1222 COVID-19 vaccine. CDR1 is MNHEY and CDR2 is SVGAGI in the germline V gene. The CDR3 is 12 amino acids. The V and J ends lost 8 bases and 4 bases, in that order; junction bases with no gene match: 5.

This specimen was peripheral blood, taken 28 days after the second AZD1222 dose. This sequence was found in an adult who received the AZD1222 COVID-19 vaccine. V and J are TRBV6-5 and TRBJ2-7; 7 bases line up with TRBD1. The CDR3, as DNA: TGTGCCAGCCGACAGGGTGGGTACGAGCAGTACTTC. It encodes CASRQGGYEQYF.